This T cell receptor (beta chain) comes out of a study of metastatic and nonmetastatic thyroid tumors. This CDR3 is built from 13 residues. The ends were cut back, 1 base at V and 6 bases at J, with 12 bases in the middle. Germline-derived CDR1 and CDR2 are GTSNPN and SVGIG (reference sequence). TCRdb ran MiXCR on the PCR reads. The data show 28,000 or so clones, roughly 15% seen once. No patient had received any treatment before thyroid surgery. The sample taken for sequencing was blood. The chain carries TRBV30 and TRBJ1-2; the D gene is possibly TRBD1 (5 bases). This receptor was taken from a female donor with papillary thyroid cancer or a benign thyroid nodule (not recorded which). Some clones in this sample may be carry-over from other donors' samples. CDR3 region: CAWSGGREDGYTF. The CDR3 bases are TGTGCCTGGAGTGGGGGCAGGGAGGATGGCTACACCTTC.